The T cell receptor beta chain described here comes from a study of CD8 T cells in Susac syndrome. As controls, healthy donors matched for age and sex were used. This CDR3 is 15 amino acids long. V lost 5 bases, J lost 2 bases, and 9 bases stayed unmatched. Random hexamers were used to reverse transcribe the RNA input (roughly 0.5 to 1 ug). TCRdb analysed the immunoSEQ multiplex PCR reads with MiXCR anew, one entry per CDR3 protein. The sample holds about 140,000 distinct CDR3 sequences; roughly 95% are singletons and the top ten take over 0.07%. The sequencing sample was made of CD4+ T cells from PBMCs. The chain links TRBV12-3 or TRBV12-4 to TRBJ2-7; 7 positions match TRBD2. This clonotype originated in a human donor in good health. The DNA of the CDR3 is TGTGCCAGCAGTCCGAGGACGGCGGGAGCCTACGAGCAGTACTTC. This gives the protein CASSPRTAGAYEQYF.